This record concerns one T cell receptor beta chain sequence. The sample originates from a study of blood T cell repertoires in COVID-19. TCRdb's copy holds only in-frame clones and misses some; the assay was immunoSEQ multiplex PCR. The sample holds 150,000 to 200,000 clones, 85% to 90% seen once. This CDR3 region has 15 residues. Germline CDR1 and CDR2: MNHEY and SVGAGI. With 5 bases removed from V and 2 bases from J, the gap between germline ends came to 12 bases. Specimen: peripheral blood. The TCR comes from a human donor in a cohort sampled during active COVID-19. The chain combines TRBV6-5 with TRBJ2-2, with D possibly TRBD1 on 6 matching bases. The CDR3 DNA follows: TGTGCCAGCAGTCGCCGGGACACAAACACCGGGGAGCTGTTTTTT. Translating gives CASSRRDTNTGELFF.